This T cell receptor beta chain was found in a study of T cell repertoires in cytomegalovirus infection. TCRdb used MiXCR to reprocess the reads, holding one entry per CDR3 protein. The table includes around 900,000 distinct CDR3 sequences, approximately 32% detected once. V dropped 1 base and J dropped 8 bases, with 8 bases sitting between them. Germline values: CDR1 SEHNR, CDR2 FQNEAQ (reference sequence). The CDR3 has 12 amino acids. Of note for this clonotype: Its antigen is currently unknown.

The sample consisted of cultured CD8+ T cells from PBMCs, taken from culture after CMV antigen stimulation. The chain couples TRBV7-9 to TRBJ1-2; tentatively, D is TRBD1 (6 bases). This sequence was found in a human donor in good health (CMV status not recorded). Some clones in this sample may be carry-over from other donors' samples. The chain's CDR3 is CASSLGTDGYTF. The CDR3 DNA reads as TGTGCCAGCAGCTTAGGGACAGACGGCTACACCTTC.